This T cell receptor beta chain was observed in a study of blood T cell repertoires in COVID-19 (dated by TCRdb to between 2020 and 2021). In terms of the full investigation: Collaborator samples came from the United States, Italy and Spain and covered acute and convalescent phases of COVID-19. The material from the prospective study consisted of cDNA or gDNA derived from T cells, B-cell-depleted T cells, or PBMCs. Deeply sampled blood TCRbeta repertoires from subjects exposed to, actively infected with, or recovered from COVID-19 were included in the dataset. The repertoires were released in a freely available public database meant as a resource for research on the immune response to SARS-CoV-2. Samples were obtained from the ongoing ImmuneRACE study (first 160 participants) and from 1,000 to 1,500 subjects provided by 6 global collaborators. The sample metadata nearly always contained a de-identified subject ID, COVID-19 status, age in years and sex. Where available, HLA class I and class II types were obtained from metadata supplied by the sample provider rather than from assay-based typing. On the study overall, not on this receptor specifically: How much clinical and demographic metadata was included differed by source and by participant, and the metadata was provided uncurated.

Whole blood was collected in K2EDTA tubes by collaborating institutions according to the institutions' own protocols. For TCRbeta analysis, collaborators shipped samples in one of three forms: frozen whole blood, isolated PBMCs, or DNA extracted from either of those sample types. TCRbeta CDR3 regions were amplified from genomic DNA by means of the immunoSEQ Assay, a bias-controlled multiplex PCR. Per the authors' processing: The number of nucleated cells in each sample was estimated by amplification of reference gene primers within the assay. Sequence reads were collapsed and filtered to measure the absolute abundance of every unique TCRbeta CDR3 rearrangement. For each sample, productive Simpson clonality was calculated by taking the square root of Simpson's diversity index across productive rearrangements. Imported from immuneACCESS, the table was reduced by TCRdb to in-frame sequences with V and J called. These copies leave out some clones; in studies compared against another copy, an unresolved V gene accounts for under half, and the cause of the remainder is not known. That table is the source of V, J and clone size, and D and trimming were worked out from the DNA. The sample profile shows under 50,000 clones; roughly 83% of them were found once. The leading ten clones occupy 4.4% of the sample.

Including the terminal cysteine and phenylalanine, the CDR3 comprises 15 residues. CDR3 DNA only is kept here, 45 bases in frame from base 1. V lost 0 bases and J lost 2 bases; the stretch between them is 11 bases long. Sequences MNHEY (CDR1) and SVGAGI (CDR2) are obtained from the germline V gene. Concerning this clone: The antigen it recognizes is unknown. Per-base qualities were not stored, and no clone one base away is much larger.

The chain employs TRBV6-5 and TRBJ2-7; 5 matching bases give a weak D call of TRBD1. The TCR sequence derives from a man aged 50 to 60 with active COVID-19. Material for sequencing was peripheral blood. The base sequence is TGTGCCAGCAGTTACTCGGCAGGGAAGACCTACGAGCAGTACTTC. Translated, it gives CASSYSAGKTYEQYF.